Listed here is a single TCR beta chain. This entry belongs to a study of blood T cell repertoires in COVID-19. In the study overall: Researchers got acute and convalescent COVID-19 samples from the United States, Italy and Spain.

V lost 4 bases and J lost 9, with 18 bases in between. Germline V gene lookup returns CDR1 ENHRY and CDR2 SYGVKD. The CDR3 is 14 residues long. In the source study's methods: Amplification from reference gene primers served as the basis for estimated nucleated cell counts. Sequenced by immunoSEQ multiplex PCR; TCRdb stores in-frame clones only, minus some. V and J calls and clone size are as listed in that table; D and trimming were resolved from the DNA. The sample yields about 360,000 clones, more than 75% seen once. The receptor's source is a human donor with acute or convalescent COVID-19. The donor label of this sample is uncertain. Sample: peripheral blood. V gene TRBV10-3 combines with J gene TRBJ1-2, with D tentatively TRBD1 (6 bases). The CDR3 sequence is CAISGGPNSRSYTF. DNA of the CDR3: TGTGCCATCAGTGGGGGGCCGAACTCAAGGAGCTACACCTTC.